This entry is about one TCR beta chain. What it recognizes is unknown. This sample is part of a study of T cell responses to AZD1222 COVID-19 vaccine. Whole-study results and caveats: Repertoire sampling was restricted to post-peak T cell response timepoints.

The protocol was immunoSEQ multiplex PCR, while the TCRdb copy is restricted to in-frame clones and leaves out a portion. The sample has 75,000 to 90,000 clones, about 91% seen once. This material consisted of peripheral blood, taken 28 days after the second AZD1222 dose. The receptor comes from an adult who received the AZD1222 COVID-19 vaccine.

CDR3 coding DNA: TGTGCCAGCAGTGACAGAACTCGCTACGAGCAGTACTTC. It codes for CASSDRTRYEQYF. The rearrangement links TRBV2 to TRBJ2-7; D call uncertain. Germline V lookup: CDR1 SNHLY, CDR2 FYNNEI. The V end was cut by 3 bases, the J end by 3 bases, with 9 bases between. This CDR3 spans 13 amino acids.